Listed below are T cell receptor beta chains from one sample, sequenced in a study of T cells in localized non-small cell lung cancer. Using immunoSEQ multiplex PCR, the repertoire was profiled, and TCRdb retains in-frame clones only, with some absent. This sample yields about 8,000 clones, of which more than 70% are seen a single time; around 31% belongs to the top ten. The sample here was peripheral blood, taken before any cancer treatment. Receptor source: a male donor older than 55 with stage III lung adenocarcinoma. The CDR3 runs from the conserved cysteine through the conserved F or W. The D gene is left open where the match is weak. Size tells how often a clone was seen (once, few, many) or the class of an expanded clone, and some rows leave it out.

.	.	TRBJ1-5	TRBV7-6	CASSLVRGQPQHF	TGTGCCAGCAGCTTAGTAAGGGGTCAGCCCCAGCATTTT
.	TRBD2	TRBJ2-7	TRBV5-6	CASSLGLAGVPYEQYF	TGTGCCAGCAGCTTGGGACTAGCGGGAGTTCCCTACGAGCAGTACTTC
.	TRBD1	TRBJ1-1	TRBV27	CASSDEDRGHTEAFF	TGTGCCAGCAGTGATGAGGACAGGGGCCACACTGAAGCTTTCTTT
.	.	TRBJ1-3	TRBV19	CASIRDPAHGNTIYF	TGTGCCAGTATCCGGGACCCGGCTCACGGAAACACCATATATTTT
.	.	TRBJ2-3	TRBV19	CASSIVSSTDTQYF	TGTGCCAGTAGTATTGTCAGTAGCACAGATACGCAGTATTTT
.	.	TRBJ1-5	TRBV28	CASSFGAAHYSNQPQHF	TGTGCCAGCAGTTTCGGGGCAGCGCATTATAGCAATCAGCCCCAGCATTTT
.	TRBD1	TRBJ1-1	TRBV18	CASRTGGPNTEAFF	TGTGCCAGCCGAACAGGGGGCCCGAACACTGAAGCTTTCTTT
.	TRBD2	TRBJ2-7	TRBV6-5	CASSLTSGGHEQYF	TGTGCCAGCAGTCTGACTAGCGGTGGGCACGAGCAGTACTTC
.	.	TRBJ1-1	TRBV5-4	CASSPLSSGTEAFF	TGTGCCAGCAGCCCACTGTCGTCGGGCACTGAAGCTTTCTTT
.	TRBD1	TRBJ2-3	TRBV28	CASRGGGQGTDTQYF	TGTGCCAGCAGAGGGGGCGGACAGGGAACAGATACGCAGTATTTT
.	.	TRBJ2-7	TRBV30	CAWSVSWYEQYF	TGTGCCTGGAGTGTCAGCTGGTACGAGCAGTACTTC
.	.	TRBJ1-1	TRBV2	CATILGRAFF	TGTGCCACTATACTGGGACGAGCTTTCTTT
.	.	TRBJ1-4	TRBV5-4	CASSLMRGEKLFF	TGTGCCAGCAGCTTGATGAGGGGTGAAAAACTGTTTTTT
.	.	TRBJ2-3	TRBV19	CASSDGWTDTQYF	TGTGCCAGTAGTGACGGCTGGACAGATACGCAGTATTTT
once	.	TRBJ1-1	TRBV5-1	CASSLSRGNTEAFF	TGCGCCAGCAGCTTGTCCCGGGGAAACACTGAAGCTTTCTTT
.	.	TRBJ1-2	TRBV5-1	CASTQALTLGSANYGYTF	TGCGCCAGCACCCAAGCTTTAACTCTAGGTTCGGCTAACTATGGCTACACCTTC
.	.	TRBJ1-1	TRBV27	CASGFENTEAFF	TGTGCCAGCGGCTTCGAGAACACTGAAGCTTTCTTT
.	.	TRBJ2-7	TRBV12-2	CASRLGDYEQYF	TGTGCAAGTCGCTTAGGGGACTACGAGCAGTACTTC
.	.	TRBJ1-1	TRBV2	CASSVGRGTEAFF	TGTGCCAGCAGTGTAGGGAGAGGCACTGAAGCTTTCTTT
.	TRBD1	TRBJ1-4	TRBV11-2	CASTSPQGGEKLFF	TGTGCCAGCACGTCACCCCAGGGGGGCGAAAAACTGTTTTTT
.	TRBD1	TRBJ1-5	TRBV2	CASSRTGGIQPQHF	TGTGCCAGCAGCCGGACAGGGGGTATCCAGCCCCAGCATTTT
.	TRBD2	TRBJ2-7	TRBV4-3	CASSQEGGPYEQYF	TGCGCCAGCAGCCAGGAGGGAGGGCCTTACGAGCAGTACTTC
once	.	TRBJ2-7	TRBV5-4	CASSLAGRTTYEQYF	TGTGCCAGCAGCTTGGCCGGGAGAACGACCTACGAGCAGTACTTC
.	TRBD1	TRBJ2-5	TRBV9	CASSGQGRVMETQYF	TGTGCCAGCAGCGGACAGGGTCGGGTGATGGAGACCCAGTACTTC
.	TRBD1	TRBJ2-7	TRBV6-5	CASRPGQGIPYEQYF	TGTGCCAGCAGACCGGGACAGGGGATTCCCTACGAGCAGTACTTC
.	.	TRBJ2-3	TRBV5-1	CASSLARGFFDTQYF	TGCGCCAGCAGCTTGGCCCGGGGATTCTTCGATACGCAGTATTTT
.	.	TRBJ2-3	TRBV5-1	CASSLNGRGSTDTQYF	TGCGCCAGCAGCTTGAACGGGAGAGGTTCTACAGATACGCAGTATTTT
.	.	TRBJ2-2	TRBV5-1	CASSHSSGGLTGELFF	TGCGCCAGCTCACATTCCTCCGGGGGGCTTACCGGGGAGCTGTTTTTT
.	TRBD1	TRBJ1-1	TRBV5-1	CASSATGTGKGNTEAFF	TGCGCCAGCAGCGCCACCGGGACAGGGAAGGGGAACACTGAAGCTTTCTTT
.	.	TRBJ2-3	TRBV6-1	CASSENRVSTDTQYF	TGTGCCAGCAGTGAAAACAGGGTTAGCACAGATACGCAGTATTTT
.	.	TRBJ1-2	TRBV19	CASSIDGAYYGYTF	TGTGCCAGTAGTATTGACGGAGCATACTATGGCTACACCTTC
.	TRBD1	TRBJ2-7	TRBV7-6	CASSYRTGGGYEQYF	TGTGCCAGCAGCTATAGGACAGGGGGTGGCTACGAGCAGTACTTC
.	.	TRBJ1-1	TRBV4-1	CASSHPTENTEAFF	TGCGCCAGCAGCCACCCGACAGAGAACACTGAAGCTTTCTTT
.	TRBD1	TRBJ1-2	TRBV5-1	CASRTGLNYGYTF	TGCGCCAGCAGGACAGGGTTAAACTATGGCTACACCTTC
.	.	TRBJ1-2	TRBV7-2	CASSLDTYGYTF	TGTGCCAGCAGCTTGGACACCTATGGCTACACCTTC
.	TRBD2	TRBJ2-6	TRBV18	CASSNREDKNSGANVLTF	TGTGCCAGCTCTAACCGGGAGGACAAAAACTCTGGGGCCAACGTCCTGACTTTC
.	TRBD1	TRBJ1-1	TRBV19	CATRGFRQGWSEAFF	TGTGCCACCCGTGGGTTCAGACAGGGGTGGTCTGAAGCTTTCTTT
.	.	TRBJ2-3	TRBV5-1	CASSSSWGMKSDTQYF	TGCGCCAGCAGCTCCTCTTGGGGTATGAAGTCAGATACGCAGTATTTT
.	.	TRBJ1-1	TRBV27	CASSTGGEAFF	TGTGCCAGCAGTACAGGAGGTGAAGCTTTCTTT
.	TRBD1	TRBJ1-6	TRBV30	CAWRRNRQGSSPLHF	TGTGCCTGGCGAAGGAACCGACAGGGGAGTTCACCCCTCCACTTT
.	TRBD1	TRBJ2-7	TRBV6-5	CASSAWTGDIYEQYF	TGTGCCAGCAGTGCCTGGACAGGGGACATCTACGAGCAGTACTTC
.	TRBD2	TRBJ2-5	TRBV6-1	CASMPSGGPREYF	TGTGCCAGCATGCCTAGCGGGGGCCCCAGGGAGTACTTC
once	.	TRBJ1-3	TRBV5-1	CASSWQSGVNTIYF	TGCGCCAGCAGCTGGCAATCAGGGGTAAACACCATATATTTT
once	TRBD2	TRBJ2-7	TRBV5-1	CASSFGTKSYEQYF	TGCGCCAGCAGCTTCGGGACTAAATCCTACGAGCAGTACTTC
.	.	TRBJ2-7	TRBV6-6	CASSIGTGTYEQYF	TGTGCCAGCAGTATCGGGACGGGTACCTACGAGCAGTACTTC
.	.	TRBJ2-7	TRBV7-2	CASSPQPGLASYEQYF	TGTGCCAGCAGCCCCCAGCCGGGACTGGCGTCCTACGAGCAGTACTTC
.	.	TRBJ2-2	TRBV5-1	CASSLDWQSTGELFF	TGCGCCAGCAGCTTGGATTGGCAGTCCACCGGGGAGCTGTTTTTT
.	TRBD1	TRBJ2-7	TRBV12-5	CASGQGGRSSVQYF	TGTGCTAGTGGCCAAGGGGGCCGGTCCTCAGTGCAGTACTTC